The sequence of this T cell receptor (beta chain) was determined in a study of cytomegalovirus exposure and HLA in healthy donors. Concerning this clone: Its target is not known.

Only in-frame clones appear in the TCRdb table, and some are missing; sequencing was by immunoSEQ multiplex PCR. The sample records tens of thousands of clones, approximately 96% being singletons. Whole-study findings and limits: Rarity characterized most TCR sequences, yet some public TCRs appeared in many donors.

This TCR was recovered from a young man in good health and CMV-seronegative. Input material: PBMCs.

CDR3 amino acids: CASSVDRHTEAFF. In DNA, the CDR3 is TGTGCCAGCAGCGTGGACAGGCACACTGAAGCTTTCTTT. The rearrangement joins TRBV5-4 to TRBJ1-1; TRBD1 matches 7 bases. V gave up 4 bases and J gave up 3 bases; unmatched junction bases: 3. This CDR3 contains 13 residues. CDR1 and CDR2 (germline): SGHNT, YYREEE (reference sequence).